The 11 T cell receptor beta chains below come from one sample, sequenced in a study of T cell responses to AZD1222 COVID-19 vaccine. Only in-frame clones appear in the TCRdb table, and some are missing; sequencing was by immunoSEQ multiplex PCR. The repertoire consists of about 180,000 clones, with around 90% occurring once and the leading ten covering approximately 8%. The starting material was peripheral blood, obtained on day 0 of AZD1222 vaccination. All receptors derive from an adult in good health.

The chain links TRBV7-3 to TRBJ2-1; possibly TRBD1 for D (6 bases). The CDR3 totals 15 residues. The V gene's germline CDR1 is SGHTA and CDR2 FQGTGA. V lost 2 bases and J 4 bases, leaving 12 bases between the germline ends. CDR3 DNA: TGTGCCAGCAGCTTAGTCAGGGGAGCGTACAATGAGCAGTTCTTC. This translates into CASSLVRGAYNEQFF.

This clone was detected a few times. The V gene is TRBV27, the J gene TRBJ2-7; TRBD1 matches at 12 bases. This CDR3 region has 15 residues. Looked up from germline, CDR1 is MNHEY and CDR2 is SMNVEV (reference sequence). After removal of 5 bases from V and 6 bases from J, the junction contained 8 bases not matched to a gene. CDR3 region: CASSPTGTGGPEQYF. CDR3 DNA: TGTGCCAGCAGTCCAACCGGGACAGGGGGCCCCGAGCAGTACTTC.

A single count supports this clone. The chain carries TRBV29-1 and TRBJ1-1; possible D gene TRBD1, 5 bases. With 7 bases removed from V and 1 base from J, the gap between germline ends came to 19 bases. Germline V lookup: CDR1 SQVTM, CDR2 ANQGSEA. This CDR3 is 15 amino acids long. CDR3 region: CSARRGVGTNTEAFF. CDR3 DNA: TGCAGCGCTCGACGGGGGGTCGGTACGAACACTGAAGCTTTCTTT.

The chain joins TRBV7-8 to TRBJ1-1, with 8 bases identical to TRBD1. Germline V gene lookup returns CDR1 SGHVS and CDR2 FQNEAQ. CDR3 length: 17 amino acids. The ends lost 5 bases at V and 6 bases at J; junction bases unmatched: 17. DNA of the CDR3: TGTGCCAGCAGCCCGCCGGACAGGGCTCGCGTCGTTGCTGAAGCTTTCTTT. Protein product: CASSPPDRARVVAEAFF.

J is TRBJ2-7 and V is TRBV24-1; D call uncertain. The CDR3 length is 14 residues. V dropped 4 bases and J dropped 2 bases, with 11 bases sitting between them. The germline CDR1 and CDR2 sequences are KGHDR and SFDVKD. CDR3 nucleotides: TGTGCCACCAGTGACCCCAGCCTTCCCTACGAGCAGTACTTC. This translates into CATSDPSLPYEQYF.

The chain is built from TRBV5-1 and TRBJ1-6, with D perhaps matching TRBD1 (5 bases). The germline V gene has CDR1 SGHRS and CDR2 YFSETQ. Trimming took off 0 bases at V and 9 bases at J, with 10 bases between the two ends. The CDR3 has 14 residues. The CDR3 is CASSLEGDVSPLHF. CDR3 sequence (DNA): TGCGCCAGCAGCTTGGAAGGGGACGTTTCACCCCTCCACTTT.

V gene TRBV5-1 combines with J gene TRBJ1-5; possibly TRBD1 for D (5 bases). Trimming took off 6 bases at V and 4 bases at J, with 17 bases between the two ends. The CDR3 is 15 residues long. CDR1 SGHRS and CDR2 YFSETQ come from the germline V gene. CDR3 sequence: CASKLGVEPNQPQHF. CDR3 nucleotides: TGCGCCAGCAAATTAGGGGTTGAGCCGAATCAGCCCCAGCATTTT.

This chain connects TRBV14 to TRBJ2-7, with D perhaps matching TRBD2 (6 bases). Germline V lookup: CDR1 SGHDN, CDR2 FVKESK. Trimming removed 0 bases from V and 6 bases from J, with 18 bases in between. The CDR3 has 16 amino acids. The chain's CDR3 is CASSQEGQRGTGEQYF. The CDR3 DNA follows: TGTGCCAGCAGCCAAGAAGGACAACGAGGGACTGGCGAGCAGTACTTC.

The chain links TRBV27 to TRBJ2-7; TRBD1 is a possible D gene (6 bases). Germline V gene sequence: CDR1 MNHEY, CDR2 SMNVEV (reference sequence). This CDR3 contains 15 residues. Trimming cost V 2 bases and J 2 bases, with 13 bases left between them. CDR3 protein: CASSLGGRGAYEQYF. CDR3 DNA: TGTGCCAGCAGTTTAGGGGGCAGGGGCGCCTACGAGCAGTACTTC.

The rearrangement uses TRBV11-3 and TRBJ2-3; tentatively, D is TRBD2 (5 bases). Deletions cut 5 bases from V and 5 bases from J, with 11 bases between. This CDR3 comprises 13 residues. The germline gives CDR1 SGHNT, CDR2 YENEEA. The CDR3 reads CASSPGDLDTQYF. CDR3 nucleotides: TGTGCCAGCAGCCCCGGGGATTTAGATACGCAGTATTTT.

The gene calls are TRBV10-3 and TRBJ2-7; D perhaps matches TRBD1 (6 bases). V gave up 6 bases and J gave up 1 base, with 13 bases separating them. CDR1 is ENHRY and CDR2 is SYGVKD in the germline V gene. The CDR3 totals 14 residues. The CDR3 protein is CAIRYRQESYEQYF. CDR3 DNA sequence: TGTGCCATCAGGTACAGACAGGAGTCCTACGAGCAGTACTTC.